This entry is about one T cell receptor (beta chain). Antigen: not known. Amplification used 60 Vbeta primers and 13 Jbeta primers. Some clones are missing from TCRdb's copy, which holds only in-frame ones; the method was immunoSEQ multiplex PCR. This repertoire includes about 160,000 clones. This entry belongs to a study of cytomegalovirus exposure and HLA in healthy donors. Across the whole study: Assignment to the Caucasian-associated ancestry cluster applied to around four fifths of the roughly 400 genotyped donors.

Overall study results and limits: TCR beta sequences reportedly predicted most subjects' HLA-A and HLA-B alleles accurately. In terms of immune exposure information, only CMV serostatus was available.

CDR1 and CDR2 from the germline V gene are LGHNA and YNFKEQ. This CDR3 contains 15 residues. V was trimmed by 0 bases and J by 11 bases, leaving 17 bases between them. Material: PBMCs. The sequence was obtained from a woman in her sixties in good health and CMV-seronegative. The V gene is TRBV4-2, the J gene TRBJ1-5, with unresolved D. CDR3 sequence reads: CASSQDHGVPGAQHF. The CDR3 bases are TGTGCCAGCAGCCAAGATCACGGGGTCCCTGGGGCCCAGCATTTT.